These T cell receptor beta chains were read from a single sample in a study of OX40 agonist ivuxolimab in advanced cancers. Profiled with immunoSEQ multiplex PCR; TCRdb holds only in-frame clones, not every one. The sample has roughly 100,000 clones, about four fifths seen once. The sample was CD4+ or CD8+ T cells sorted from blood, taken in a trial of the OX40 agonist ivuxolimab. Receptors originate from an adult with an advanced solid tumor such as melanoma, head and neck, liver or kidney cancer. The conserved cysteine and the conserved F or W are not part of the CDR3 here. The order of the fields is J gene, V gene, CDR3 protein.

TRBJ1-5 | TRBV28 | ASIIRTGMGNQPQH
TRBJ1-5 | TRBV5-6 | ASSSQAGDYDQPQH
TRBJ1-4 | TRBV29-1 | SVVENEKLF
TRBJ2-2 | TRBV6-5 | ASSYSAVTGELF
TRBJ1-6 | TRBV6-5 | ASRGTGTENSPLH
TRBJ2-3 | TRBV9 | ASSVVGTGSTDTQY
TRBJ1-4 | TRBV5-5 | ASSFRPRGAGGMNEKLF
TRBJ1-1 | TRBV29-1 | SVWTGLRAF
TRBJ2-1 | TRBV5-8 | ASRHGQGGRYNEQF
TRBJ2-3 | TRBV28 | ASSSGGGVDTQY
TRBJ1-3 | TRBV19 | ASSPPTGFGNTIY
TRBJ1-1 | TRBV5-1 | ASSARPGGGTEAF
TRBJ2-1 | TRBV29-1 | SVLRGSYNEQF
NA | TRBV7-2 | ASSSSSYEQY
TRBJ2-7 | TRBV5-1 | ASSPGRTGRGYEQY